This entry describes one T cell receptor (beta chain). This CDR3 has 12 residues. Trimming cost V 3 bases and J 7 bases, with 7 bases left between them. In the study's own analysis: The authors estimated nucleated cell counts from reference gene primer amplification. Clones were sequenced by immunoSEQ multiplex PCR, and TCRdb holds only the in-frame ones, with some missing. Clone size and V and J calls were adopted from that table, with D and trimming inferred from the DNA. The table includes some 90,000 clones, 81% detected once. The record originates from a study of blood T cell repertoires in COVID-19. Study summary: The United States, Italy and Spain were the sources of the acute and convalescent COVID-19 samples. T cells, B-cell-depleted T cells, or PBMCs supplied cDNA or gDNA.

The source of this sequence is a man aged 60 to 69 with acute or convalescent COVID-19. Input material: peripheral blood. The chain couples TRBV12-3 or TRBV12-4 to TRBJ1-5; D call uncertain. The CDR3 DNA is TGTGCCAGCAGTTTCGGGTCGCAGCCCCAGCATTTT. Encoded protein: CASSFGSQPQHF.